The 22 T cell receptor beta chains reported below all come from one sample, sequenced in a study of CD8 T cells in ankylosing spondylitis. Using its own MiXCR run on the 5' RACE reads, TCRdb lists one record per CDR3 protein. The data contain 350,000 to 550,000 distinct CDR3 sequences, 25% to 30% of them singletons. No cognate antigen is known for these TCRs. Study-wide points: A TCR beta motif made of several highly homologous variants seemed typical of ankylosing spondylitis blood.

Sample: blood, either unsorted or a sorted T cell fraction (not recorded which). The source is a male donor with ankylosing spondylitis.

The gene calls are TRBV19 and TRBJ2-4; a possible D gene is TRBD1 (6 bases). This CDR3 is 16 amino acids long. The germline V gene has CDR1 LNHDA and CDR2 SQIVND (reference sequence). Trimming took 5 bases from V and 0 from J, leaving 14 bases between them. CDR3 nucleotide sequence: TGTGCCAGTAGTCCACGACAGGAGATAGCCAAAAACATTCAGTACTTC. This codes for CASSPRQEIAKNIQYF. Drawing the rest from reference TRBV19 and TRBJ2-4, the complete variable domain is DGGITQSPKYLFRKEGQNVTLSCEQNLNHDAMYWYRQDPGQGLRLIYYSQIVNDFQKGDIAEGYSVSREKKESFPLTVTSAQKNPTAFYLCASSPRQEIAKNIQYFGAGTRLSVL.

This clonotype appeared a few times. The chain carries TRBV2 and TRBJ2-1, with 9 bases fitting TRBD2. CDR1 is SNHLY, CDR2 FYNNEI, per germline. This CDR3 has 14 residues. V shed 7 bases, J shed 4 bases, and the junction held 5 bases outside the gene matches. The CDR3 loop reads CASKTSGSYNEQFF. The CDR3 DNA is TGTGCCAGCAAAACTAGCGGGTCGTACAATGAGCAGTTCTTC. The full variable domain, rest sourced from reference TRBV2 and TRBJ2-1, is EPEVTQTPSHQVTQMGQEVILRCVPISNHLYFYWYRQILGQKVEFLVSFYNNEISEKSEIFDDQFSVERPDGSNFTLKIRSTKLEDSAMYFCASKTSGSYNEQFFGPGTRLTVL.

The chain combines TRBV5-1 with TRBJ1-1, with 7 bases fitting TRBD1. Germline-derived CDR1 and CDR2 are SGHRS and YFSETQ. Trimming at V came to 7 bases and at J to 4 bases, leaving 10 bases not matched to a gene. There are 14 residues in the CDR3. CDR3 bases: TGCGCCAGCGGGAGGGGGCAGAGCGGCACTGAAGCTTTCTTT. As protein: CASGRGQSGTEAFF.

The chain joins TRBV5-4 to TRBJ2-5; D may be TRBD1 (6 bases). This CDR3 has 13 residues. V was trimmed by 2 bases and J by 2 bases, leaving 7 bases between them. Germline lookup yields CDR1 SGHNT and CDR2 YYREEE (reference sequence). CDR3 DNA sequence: TGTGCCAGCAGCTTCGACAGGCAAGAGACCCAGTACTTC. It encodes CASSFDRQETQYF.

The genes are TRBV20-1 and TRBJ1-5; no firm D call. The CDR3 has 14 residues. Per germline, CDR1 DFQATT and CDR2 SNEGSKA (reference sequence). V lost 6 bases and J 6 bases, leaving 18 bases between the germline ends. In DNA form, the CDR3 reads TGCAGTGCCCGAGGGCAGGTCGAGGGTCAGCCCCAGCATTTT. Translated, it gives CSARGQVEGQPQHF.

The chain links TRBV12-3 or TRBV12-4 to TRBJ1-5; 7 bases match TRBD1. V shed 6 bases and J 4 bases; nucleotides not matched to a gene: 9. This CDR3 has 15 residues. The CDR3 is CASRSPTGPNQPQHF. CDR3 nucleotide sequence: TGTGCCAGCAGATCTCCGACAGGGCCGAATCAGCCCCAGCATTTT.

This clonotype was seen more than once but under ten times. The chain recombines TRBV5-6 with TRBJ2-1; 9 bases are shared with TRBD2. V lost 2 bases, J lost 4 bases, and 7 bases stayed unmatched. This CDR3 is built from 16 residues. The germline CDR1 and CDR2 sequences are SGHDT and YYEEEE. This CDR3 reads CASSFSPSGKYNEQFF. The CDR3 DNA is TGTGCCAGCAGCTTCTCTCCTAGCGGGAAATACAATGAGCAGTTCTTC.

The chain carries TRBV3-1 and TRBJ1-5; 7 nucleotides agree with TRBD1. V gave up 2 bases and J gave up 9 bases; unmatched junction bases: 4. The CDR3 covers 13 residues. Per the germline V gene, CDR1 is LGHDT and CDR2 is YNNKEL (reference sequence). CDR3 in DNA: TGTGCCAGCAGCCAATTTAACAGGGGGCCCCAGCATTTT. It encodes CASSQFNRGPQHF.

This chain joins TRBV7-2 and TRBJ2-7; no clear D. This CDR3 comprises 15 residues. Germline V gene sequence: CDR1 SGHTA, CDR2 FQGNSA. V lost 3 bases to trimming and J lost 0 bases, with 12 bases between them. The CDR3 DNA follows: TGTGCCAGCAGCTTTCTCGGTCAGAGCTCCTACGAGCAGTACTTC. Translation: CASSFLGQSSYEQYF.

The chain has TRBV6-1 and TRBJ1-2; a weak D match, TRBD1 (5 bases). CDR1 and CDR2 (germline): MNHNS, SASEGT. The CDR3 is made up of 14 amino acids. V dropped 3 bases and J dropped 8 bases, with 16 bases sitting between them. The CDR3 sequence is CASSDRGRGSGYTF. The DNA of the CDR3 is TGTGCCAGCAGTGATCGGGGACGGGGGTCCGGCTACACCTTC.

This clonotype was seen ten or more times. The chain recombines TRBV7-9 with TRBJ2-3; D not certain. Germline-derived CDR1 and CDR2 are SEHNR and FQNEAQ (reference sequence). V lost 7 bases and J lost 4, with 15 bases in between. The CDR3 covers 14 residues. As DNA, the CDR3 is TGTGCCAGCACCAAGGGCAATAGGGCAGATACGCAGTATTTT. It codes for CASTKGNRADTQYF.

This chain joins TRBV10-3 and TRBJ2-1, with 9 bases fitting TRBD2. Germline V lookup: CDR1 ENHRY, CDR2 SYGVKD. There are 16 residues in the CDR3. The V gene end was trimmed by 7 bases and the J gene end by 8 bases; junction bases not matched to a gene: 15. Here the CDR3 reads CAINDRSGRTIDEQFF. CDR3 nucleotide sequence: TGTGCCATCAACGACAGGAGCGGGAGGACAATAGATGAGCAGTTCTTC.

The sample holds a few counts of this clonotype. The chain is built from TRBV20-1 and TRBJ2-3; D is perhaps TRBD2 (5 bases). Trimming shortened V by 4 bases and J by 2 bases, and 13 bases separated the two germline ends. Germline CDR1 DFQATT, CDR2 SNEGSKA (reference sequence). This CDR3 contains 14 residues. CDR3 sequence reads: CSAMDGLHTDTQYF. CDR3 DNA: TGCAGTGCTATGGACGGACTGCACACAGATACGCAGTATTTT.

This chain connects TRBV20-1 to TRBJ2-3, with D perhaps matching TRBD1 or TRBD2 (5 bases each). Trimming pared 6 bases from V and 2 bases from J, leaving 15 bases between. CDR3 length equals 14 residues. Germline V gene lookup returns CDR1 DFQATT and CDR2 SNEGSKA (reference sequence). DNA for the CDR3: TGCAGTGCCGCAGGAAAGGGACCCACAGATACGCAGTATTTT. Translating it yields CSAAGKGPTDTQYF.

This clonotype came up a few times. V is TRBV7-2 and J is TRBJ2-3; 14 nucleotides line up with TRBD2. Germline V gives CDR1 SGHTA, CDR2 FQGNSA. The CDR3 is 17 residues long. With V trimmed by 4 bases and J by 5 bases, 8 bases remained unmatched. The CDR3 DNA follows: TGTGCCAGCAGCTCCGGACTAGCGGGAGGCCGGGGAGATACGCAGTATTTT. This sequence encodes CASSSGLAGGRGDTQYF.

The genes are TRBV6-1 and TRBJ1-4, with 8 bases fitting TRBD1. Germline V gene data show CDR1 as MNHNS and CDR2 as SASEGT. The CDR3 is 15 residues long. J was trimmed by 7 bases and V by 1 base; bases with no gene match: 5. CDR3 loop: CASSEVGRGREKLFF. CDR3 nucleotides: TGTGCCAGCAGTGAAGTCGGCAGGGGGCGTGAAAAACTGTTTTTT.

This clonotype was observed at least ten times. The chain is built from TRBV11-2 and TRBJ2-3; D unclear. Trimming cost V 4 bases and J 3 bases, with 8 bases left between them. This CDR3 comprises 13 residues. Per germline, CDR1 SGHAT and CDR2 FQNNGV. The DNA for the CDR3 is TGTGCCAGCAGCTCCTACTTGACAGATACGCAGTATTTT. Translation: CASSSYLTDTQYF. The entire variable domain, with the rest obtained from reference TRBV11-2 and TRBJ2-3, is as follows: EAGVAQSPRYKIIEKRQSVAFWCNPISGHATLYWYQQILGQGPKLLIQFQNNGVVDDSQLPKDRFSAERLKGVDSTLKIQPAKLEDSAVYLCASSSYLTDTQYFGPGTRLTVL.

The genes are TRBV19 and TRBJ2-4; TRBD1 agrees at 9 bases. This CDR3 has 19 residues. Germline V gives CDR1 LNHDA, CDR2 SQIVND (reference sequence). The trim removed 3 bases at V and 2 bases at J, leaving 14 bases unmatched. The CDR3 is CASSILEWTGERTKNIQYF. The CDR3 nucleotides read TGTGCCAGTAGTATTTTAGAATGGACAGGGGAGAGGACCAAAAACATTCAGTACTTC.

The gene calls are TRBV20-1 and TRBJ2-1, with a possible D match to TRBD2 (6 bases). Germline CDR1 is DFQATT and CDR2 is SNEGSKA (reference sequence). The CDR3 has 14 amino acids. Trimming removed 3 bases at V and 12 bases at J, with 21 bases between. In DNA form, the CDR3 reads TGCAGTGCTAGGCACCGGGACTCGGGGCAGTGGCAGTTCTTC. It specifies CSARHRDSGQWQFF.

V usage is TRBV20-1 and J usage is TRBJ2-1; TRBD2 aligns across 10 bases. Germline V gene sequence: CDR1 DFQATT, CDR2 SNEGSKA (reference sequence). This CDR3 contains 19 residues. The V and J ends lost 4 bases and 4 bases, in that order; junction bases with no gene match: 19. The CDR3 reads CSAISWGGSGRALYNEQFF. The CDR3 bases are TGCAGTGCTATCTCGTGGGGGGGAAGCGGGAGGGCCTTGTACAATGAGCAGTTCTTC.

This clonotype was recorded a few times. The chain's CDR3 is CASSLKGPNTGELFF. CDR3 sequence (DNA): TGTGCCAGCAGCTTAAAGGGGCCGAACACCGGGGAGCTGTTTTTT. The chain combines TRBV7-2 with TRBJ2-2, with D perhaps matching TRBD1 (5 bases). Trimming stripped 2 bases from V and 0 bases from J, with 7 bases between. Germline V gene lookup returns CDR1 SGHTA and CDR2 FQGNSA. The CDR3 runs 15 residues.

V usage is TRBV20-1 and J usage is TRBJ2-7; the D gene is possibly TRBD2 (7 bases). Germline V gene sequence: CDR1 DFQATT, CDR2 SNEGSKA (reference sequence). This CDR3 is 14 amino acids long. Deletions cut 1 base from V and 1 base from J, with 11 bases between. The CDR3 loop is CSARAGGLSYEQYF. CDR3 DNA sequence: TGCAGTGCTAGAGCGGGGGGCCTTTCCTACGAGCAGTACTTC.